This TCR beta chain was captured in a study of blood T cell repertoires in COVID-19. CDR1 SGHRS and CDR2 YFSETQ come from the germline V gene. Unmatched junction bases numbered 7, after V lost 3 bases and J lost 2 bases. The CDR3 sequence is 15 residues long. This clone has more than one count but fewer than ten. Repertoires were generated with immunoSEQ multiplex PCR, while TCRdb's copy carries only in-frame clones and drops some. The sample lists roughly 320,000 clones, just over 85% occurring once. The receptor's source is a young man who had recovered from COVID-19. The chain carries TRBV5-1 and TRBJ2-7, with 8 bases matching TRBD2. The sequencing input was PBMCs or T cells enriched from blood (not recorded which). CDR3 sequence reads: CASSSSAGGAYEQYF. CDR3 sequence (DNA): TGCGCCAGCAGCTCGTCTGCGGGGGGAGCCTACGAGCAGTACTTC.